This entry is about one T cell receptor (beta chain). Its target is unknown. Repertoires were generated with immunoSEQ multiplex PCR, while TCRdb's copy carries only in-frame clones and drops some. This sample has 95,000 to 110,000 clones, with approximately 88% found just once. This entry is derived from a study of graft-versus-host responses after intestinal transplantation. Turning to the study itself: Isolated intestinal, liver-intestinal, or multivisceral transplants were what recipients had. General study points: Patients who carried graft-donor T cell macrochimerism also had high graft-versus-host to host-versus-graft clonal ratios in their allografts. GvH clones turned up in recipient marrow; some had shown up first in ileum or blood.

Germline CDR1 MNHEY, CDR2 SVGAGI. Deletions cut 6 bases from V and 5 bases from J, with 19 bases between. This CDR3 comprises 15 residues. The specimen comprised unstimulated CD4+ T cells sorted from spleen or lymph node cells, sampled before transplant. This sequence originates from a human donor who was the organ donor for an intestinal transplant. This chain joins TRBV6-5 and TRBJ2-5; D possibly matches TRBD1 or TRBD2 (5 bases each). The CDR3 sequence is CASSPRDGVWETQYF. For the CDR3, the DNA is TGTGCCAGCAGCCCCCGGGACGGAGTTTGGGAGACCCAGTACTTC.